This paragraph covers one TCR beta chain sequence. Its antigen is not known. This sample is drawn from a study of OX40 agonist ivuxolimab in advanced cancers. Overall study context: Age averaged about 62 years (range roughly 23 to 79), and 82.7% were male. Two cutaneous melanoma patients and one hepatocellular carcinoma patient, three in all, had partial responses.

Sequenced by immunoSEQ multiplex PCR; TCRdb stores in-frame clones only, minus some. The sample has about 84,000 clones, about four fifths seen once. General study points: Circulating CD4+ and CD8+ T cells showed clonal expansion by week 6 at 0.1 to 3.0 mg/kg. Among the lowest levels of clonal expansion were found in partial responders at 0.1-3.0 mg/kg.

There are 15 residues in the CDR3. Germline-derived CDR1 and CDR2 are PRHDT and FYEKMQ (reference sequence). The germline V and J ends were trimmed by 4 bases and 1 base, with 8 bases remaining between them. The TCR comes from an adult with an advanced solid tumor such as melanoma, head and neck, liver or kidney cancer. Material: CD4+ or CD8+ T cells sorted from blood, obtained in a trial of the OX40 agonist ivuxolimab. This chain links TRBV13 with TRBJ1-6; D possibly corresponds to TRBD1 (5 bases). The CDR3 coding sequence is TGTGCCAGCAGCTGGGGGTTGTCCTATAATTCACCCCTCCACTTT. Translation gives CASSWGLSYNSPLHF.